These T cell receptor beta chains were read from a single sample in a study of blood T cell repertoires in COVID-19. Repertoires were generated with immunoSEQ multiplex PCR, while TCRdb's copy carries only in-frame clones and drops some. The repertoire holds 160,000 or so clones, with around four fifths as singletons. Material: PBMCs or T cells enriched from blood (not recorded which). The receptors stem from a woman between 45 and 60 years old who had recovered from COVID-19. The CDR3 runs from the conserved cysteine through the conserved F or W. Each record gives: clone size, J gene, D gene, V gene, CDR3 DNA, CDR3 protein. D genes are given only for firm matches. Size tells how often a clone was seen (once, few, many) or the class of an expanded clone, and some rows leave it out.

clone_size: NA; j_call: TRBJ1-2; d_call: NA; v_call: TRBV28; cdr3_nt: TGTGCCAGCAGTGTCAGGGAAGGTGGCTACACCTTC; cdr3_aa: CASSVREGGYTF
clone_size: NA; j_call: TRBJ1-2; d_call: TRBD1; v_call: TRBV4-3; cdr3_nt: TGCGCCAGCAGCCAAGCTGCCGGGACAGGGACGAGCGGCTACACCTTC; cdr3_aa: CASSQAAGTGTSGYTF
clone_size: few; j_call: TRBJ2-7; d_call: TRBD1; v_call: TRBV7-9; cdr3_nt: TGTGCCAGCAGCCTCAGCGGACAGGGGAGATTCTACGAGCAGTACTTC; cdr3_aa: CASSLSGQGRFYEQYF
clone_size: NA; j_call: TRBJ2-7; d_call: NA; v_call: TRBV5-1; cdr3_nt: TGCGCCAGCAGCTTGGACGGGCAGGGTTTCGGCGAGCAGTACTTC; cdr3_aa: CASSLDGQGFGEQYF
clone_size: NA; j_call: TRBJ2-3; d_call: TRBD2; v_call: TRBV2; cdr3_nt: TGTGCCAGCGAGGCAGCGGGAGTTTCAGATACGCAGTATTTT; cdr3_aa: CASEAAGVSDTQYF
clone_size: NA; j_call: TRBJ1-1; d_call: NA; v_call: TRBV19; cdr3_nt: TGTGCCAGTAGAAACCGGGACATCAACACTGAAGCTTTCTTT; cdr3_aa: CASRNRDINTEAFF
clone_size: NA; j_call: TRBJ1-2; d_call: TRBD1; v_call: TRBV7-2; cdr3_nt: TGTGCCAGCAGCTTCGATTCAACAGGGGGGCATGGCTACACCTTC; cdr3_aa: CASSFDSTGGHGYTF
clone_size: NA; j_call: TRBJ2-3; d_call: NA; v_call: TRBV4-1; cdr3_nt: TGCGCCAGCAGCCAAGATCGGGGGGCGAGCACAGATACGCAGTATTTT; cdr3_aa: CASSQDRGASTDTQYF
clone_size: few; j_call: TRBJ2-7; d_call: NA; v_call: TRBV11-2; cdr3_nt: TGTGCCAGCAGCTTAGTAGGGGTGGGGGAGCAGTACTTC; cdr3_aa: CASSLVGVGEQYF
clone_size: NA; j_call: TRBJ1-3; d_call: TRBD1; v_call: TRBV6-5; cdr3_nt: TGTGCCAGCGATGGACAGGACGTCTCTGGAAACACCATATATTTT; cdr3_aa: CASDGQDVSGNTIYF
clone_size: once; j_call: TRBJ2-2; d_call: NA; v_call: TRBV28; cdr3_nt: TGTGCCAGCAGGAGCGGCGGGTCCACCGGGGAGCTGTTTTTT; cdr3_aa: CASRSGGSTGELFF
clone_size: few; j_call: TRBJ1-5; d_call: NA; v_call: TRBV12-2; cdr3_nt: TGTGCAAGTCGCTTACACCCCCCCGAGTATAGCAATCAGCCCCAGCATTTT; cdr3_aa: CASRLHPPEYSNQPQHF
clone_size: NA; j_call: TRBJ1-2; d_call: TRBD1; v_call: TRBV9; cdr3_nt: TGTGCCAGCAGCGCGCAATCCGGGACAGGGTCCCCGGCCTACTTC; cdr3_aa: CASSAQSGTGSPAYF
clone_size: few; j_call: TRBJ1-1; d_call: TRBD1; v_call: TRBV6-6; cdr3_nt: TGTGCCAGCACCTCACAGGGGAACCCTGAAGCTTTCTTT; cdr3_aa: CASTSQGNPEAFF
clone_size: NA; j_call: TRBJ1-5; d_call: NA; v_call: TRBV6-2/TRBV6-3; cdr3_nt: TGTGCCAGCAGTTACTCCCAGGGTGCTCAGCCCCAGCATTTT; cdr3_aa: CASSYSQGAQPQHF
clone_size: once; j_call: TRBJ2-1; d_call: TRBD2; v_call: TRBV7-9; cdr3_nt: TGTGCCAGCAGCTTAACAGCTAGCGGTCGGTACAATGAGCAGTTCTTC; cdr3_aa: CASSLTASGRYNEQFF
clone_size: few; j_call: TRBJ1-2; d_call: TRBD1; v_call: TRBV9; cdr3_nt: TGTGCCAGCAGCGACGGACAGGGGACAGGCTACACCTTC; cdr3_aa: CASSDGQGTGYTF
clone_size: once; j_call: TRBJ2-5; d_call: NA; v_call: TRBV9; cdr3_nt: TGTGCCAGCAGCCGGACAGACTTAACTCAAGAGACCCAGTACTTC; cdr3_aa: CASSRTDLTQETQYF
clone_size: NA; j_call: TRBJ1-1; d_call: NA; v_call: TRBV7-9; cdr3_nt: TGTGCCAGCAGCTTTCCAGAACGGAACACTGAAGCTTTCTTT; cdr3_aa: CASSFPERNTEAFF
clone_size: NA; j_call: TRBJ1-3; d_call: TRBD1; v_call: TRBV6-1; cdr3_nt: TGTGCCAGCAGTGCCGACGCGAGGGGGCCTACATCTGGCACCATATATTTT; cdr3_aa: CASSADARGPTSGTIYF
clone_size: NA; j_call: TRBJ1-5; d_call: NA; v_call: TRBV28; cdr3_nt: TGTGCCAGCAGTTTGGTGGAGGGAAGGAATCAGCCCCAGCATTTT; cdr3_aa: CASSLVEGRNQPQHF
clone_size: NA; j_call: TRBJ1-4; d_call: TRBD1; v_call: TRBV25-1; cdr3_nt: TGTGCCAGCAGTCCAGGGGGCTTCAATGAAAAACTGTTTTTT; cdr3_aa: CASSPGGFNEKLFF
clone_size: NA; j_call: TRBJ2-7; d_call: TRBD1; v_call: TRBV6-1; cdr3_nt: TGTGCCAGCAGTGCACAGGGGGGCGTTAGCTCCTACGAGCAGTACTTC; cdr3_aa: CASSAQGGVSSYEQYF
clone_size: NA; j_call: TRBJ1-5; d_call: NA; v_call: TRBV28; cdr3_nt: TGTGCCAGCCGGGGCTCAGGGACTTGGAATCAGCCCCAGCATTTT; cdr3_aa: CASRGSGTWNQPQHF
clone_size: few; j_call: TRBJ2-1; d_call: TRBD2; v_call: TRBV29-1; cdr3_nt: TGCAGCGTTGAAGTATGGACTAGCGGGCCCTACAATGAGCAGTTCTTC; cdr3_aa: CSVEVWTSGPYNEQFF
clone_size: NA; j_call: TRBJ1-2; d_call: TRBD1; v_call: TRBV5-4; cdr3_nt: TGTGCCAGCAGCTCCGGACAGGGTTACCTGAAGCGAGACTACACCTTC; cdr3_aa: CASSSGQGYLKRDYTF
clone_size: NA; j_call: TRBJ1-5; d_call: NA; v_call: TRBV6-2/TRBV6-3; cdr3_nt: TGTGCCAGCAGTTACCGAGGTCGGTTAAGCAATCAGCCCCAGCATTTT; cdr3_aa: CASSYRGRLSNQPQHF
clone_size: NA; j_call: TRBJ1-4; d_call: NA; v_call: TRBV7-8; cdr3_nt: TGTGCCAGCAGCTTAAGTGGAGTCCTAACTACCCCTATGTTT; cdr3_aa: CASSLSGVLTTPMF
clone_size: NA; j_call: TRBJ1-1; d_call: NA; v_call: TRBV28; cdr3_nt: TGTGCCAGCAGTTCCCAACGGGCTTCCACGGGAACTGAAGCTTTCTTT; cdr3_aa: CASSSQRASTGTEAFF